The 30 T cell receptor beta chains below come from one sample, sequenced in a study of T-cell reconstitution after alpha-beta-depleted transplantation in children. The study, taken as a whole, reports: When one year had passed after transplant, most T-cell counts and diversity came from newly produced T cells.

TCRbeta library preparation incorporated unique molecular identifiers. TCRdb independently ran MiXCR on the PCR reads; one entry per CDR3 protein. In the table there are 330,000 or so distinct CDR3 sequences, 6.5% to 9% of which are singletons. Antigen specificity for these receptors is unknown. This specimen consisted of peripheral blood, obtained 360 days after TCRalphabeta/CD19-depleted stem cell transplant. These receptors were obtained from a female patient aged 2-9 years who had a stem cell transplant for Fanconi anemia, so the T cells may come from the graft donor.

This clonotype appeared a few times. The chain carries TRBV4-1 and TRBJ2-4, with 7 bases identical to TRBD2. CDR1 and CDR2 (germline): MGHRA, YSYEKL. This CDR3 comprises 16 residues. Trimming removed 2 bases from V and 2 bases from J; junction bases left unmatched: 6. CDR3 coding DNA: TGCGCCAGCAGCCAACCGGGAGGAGGGCCCAAAAACATTCAGTACTTC. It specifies CASSQPGGGPKNIQYF.

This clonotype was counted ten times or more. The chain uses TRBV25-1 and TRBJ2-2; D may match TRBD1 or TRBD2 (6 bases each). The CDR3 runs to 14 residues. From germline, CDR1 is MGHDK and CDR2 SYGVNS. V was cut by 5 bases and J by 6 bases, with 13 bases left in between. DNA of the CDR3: TGTGCCAGCAGTAAGAACAGGGAGGCCGGGGAGCTGTTTTTT. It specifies CASSKNREAGELFF.

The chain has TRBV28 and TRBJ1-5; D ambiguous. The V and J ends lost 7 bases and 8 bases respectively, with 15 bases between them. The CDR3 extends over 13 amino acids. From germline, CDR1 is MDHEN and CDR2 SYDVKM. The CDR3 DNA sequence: TGTGCCAGCATATCTGGCAGTGAGAAGCCCCAGCATTTT. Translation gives CASISGSEKPQHF.

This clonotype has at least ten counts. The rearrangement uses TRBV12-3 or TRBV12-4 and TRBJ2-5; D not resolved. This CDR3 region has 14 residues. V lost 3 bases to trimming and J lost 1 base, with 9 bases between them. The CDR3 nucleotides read TGTGCCAGCAGTTTTTCTAGTTCCCAAGAGACCCAGTACTTC. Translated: CASSFSSSQETQYF.

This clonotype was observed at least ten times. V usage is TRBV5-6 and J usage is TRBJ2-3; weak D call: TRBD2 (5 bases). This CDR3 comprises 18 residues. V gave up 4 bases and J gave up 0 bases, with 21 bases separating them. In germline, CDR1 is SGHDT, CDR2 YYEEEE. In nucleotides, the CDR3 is TGTGCCAGCAGCCTACCCCCGCCGCGGGTCCTCAGCACAGATACGCAGTATTTT. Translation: CASSLPPPRVLSTDTQYF. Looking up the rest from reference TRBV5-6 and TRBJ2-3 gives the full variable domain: DAGVTQSPTHLIKTRGQQVTLRCSPKSGHDTVSWYQQALGQGPQFIFQYYEEEERQRGNFPDRFSGHQFPNYSSELNVNALLLGDSALYLCASSLPPPRVLSTDTQYFGPGTRLTVL.

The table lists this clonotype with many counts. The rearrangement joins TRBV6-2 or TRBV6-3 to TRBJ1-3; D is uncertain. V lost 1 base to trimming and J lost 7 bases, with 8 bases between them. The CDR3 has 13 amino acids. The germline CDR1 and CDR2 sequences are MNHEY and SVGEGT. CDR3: CASSYYSGNTIYF. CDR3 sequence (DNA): TGTGCCAGCAGTTACTACAGCGGCAACACCATATATTTT.

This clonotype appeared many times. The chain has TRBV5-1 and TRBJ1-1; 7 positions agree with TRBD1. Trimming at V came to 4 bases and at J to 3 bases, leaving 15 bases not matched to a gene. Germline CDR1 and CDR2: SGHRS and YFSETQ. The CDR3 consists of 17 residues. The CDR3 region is CASSPLSKGARDTEAFF. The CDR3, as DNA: TGCGCCAGCAGCCCTCTGTCGAAGGGGGCGCGGGACACTGAAGCTTTCTTT.

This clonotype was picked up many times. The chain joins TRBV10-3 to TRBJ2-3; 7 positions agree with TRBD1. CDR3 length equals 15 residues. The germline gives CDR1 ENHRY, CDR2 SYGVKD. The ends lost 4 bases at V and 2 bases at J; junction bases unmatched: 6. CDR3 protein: CAISAGQVNTDTQYF. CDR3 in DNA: TGTGCCATCAGTGCAGGACAGGTCAACACAGATACGCAGTATTTT.

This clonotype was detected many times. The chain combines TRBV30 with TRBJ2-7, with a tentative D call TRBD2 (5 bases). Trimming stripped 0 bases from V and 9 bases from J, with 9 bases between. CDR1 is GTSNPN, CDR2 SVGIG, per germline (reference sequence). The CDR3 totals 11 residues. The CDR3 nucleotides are TGTGCCTGGAGTGTACTTGGGAGGCAGTACTTC. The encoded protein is CAWSVLGRQYF.

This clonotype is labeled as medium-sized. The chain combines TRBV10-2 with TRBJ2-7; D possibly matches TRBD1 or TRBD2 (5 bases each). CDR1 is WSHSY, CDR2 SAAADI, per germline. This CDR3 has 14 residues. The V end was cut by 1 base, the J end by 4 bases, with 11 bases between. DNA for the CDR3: TGCGCCAGCAGTGAGTTTGAAGGGGAGTACGAGCAGTACTTC. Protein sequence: CASSEFEGEYEQYF.

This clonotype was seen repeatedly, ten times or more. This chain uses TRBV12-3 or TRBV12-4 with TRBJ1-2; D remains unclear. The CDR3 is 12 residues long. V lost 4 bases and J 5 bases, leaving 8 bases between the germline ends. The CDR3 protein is CASSYRRYGYTF. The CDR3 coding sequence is TGTGCCAGCAGTTACCGACGATATGGCTACACCTTC.

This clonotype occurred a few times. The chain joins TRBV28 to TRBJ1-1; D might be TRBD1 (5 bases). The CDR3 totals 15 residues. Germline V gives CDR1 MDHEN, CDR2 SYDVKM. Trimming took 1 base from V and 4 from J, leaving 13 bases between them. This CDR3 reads CASSLFPGPLTEAFF. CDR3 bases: TGTGCCAGCAGTTTATTTCCGGGACCACTCACTGAAGCTTTCTTT.

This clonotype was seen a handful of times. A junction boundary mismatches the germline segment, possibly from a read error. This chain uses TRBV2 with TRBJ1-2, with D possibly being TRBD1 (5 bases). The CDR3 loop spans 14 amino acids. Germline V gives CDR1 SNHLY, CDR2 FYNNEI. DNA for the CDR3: TGTGCCGGCAGGGTTACCTCAGCTAACTATGGCTACACCTTC. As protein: CAGRVTSANYGYTF.

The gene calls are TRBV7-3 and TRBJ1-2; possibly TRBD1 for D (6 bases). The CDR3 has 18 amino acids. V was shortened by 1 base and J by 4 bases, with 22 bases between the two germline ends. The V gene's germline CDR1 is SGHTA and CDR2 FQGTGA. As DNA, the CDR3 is TGTGCCAGCAGCTTAAGGTCAACACAACAGGGTCCTTTCTATGGCTACACCTTC. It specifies CASSLRSTQQGPFYGYTF.

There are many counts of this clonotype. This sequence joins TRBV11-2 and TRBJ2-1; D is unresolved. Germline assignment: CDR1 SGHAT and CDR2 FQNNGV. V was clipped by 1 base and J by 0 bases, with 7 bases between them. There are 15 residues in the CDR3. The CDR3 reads CASSLAVGSYNEQFF. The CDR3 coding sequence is TGTGCCAGCAGCTTAGCCGTGGGCTCCTACAATGAGCAGTTCTTC.

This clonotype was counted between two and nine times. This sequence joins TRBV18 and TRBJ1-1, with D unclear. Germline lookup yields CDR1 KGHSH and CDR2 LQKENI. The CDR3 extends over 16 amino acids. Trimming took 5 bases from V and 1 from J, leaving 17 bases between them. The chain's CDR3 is CASSLSGSSGNTEAFF. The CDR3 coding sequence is TGTGCCAGCTCATTATCAGGTTCCTCGGGGAACACTGAAGCTTTCTTT.

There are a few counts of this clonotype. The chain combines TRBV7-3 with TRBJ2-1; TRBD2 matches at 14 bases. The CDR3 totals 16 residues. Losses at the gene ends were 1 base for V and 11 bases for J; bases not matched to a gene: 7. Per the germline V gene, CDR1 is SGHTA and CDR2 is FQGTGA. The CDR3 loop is CASSLSPTSGGEKQFF. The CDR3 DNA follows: TGTGCCAGCAGCTTAAGCCCGACTAGCGGGGGGGAAAAGCAGTTCTTC.

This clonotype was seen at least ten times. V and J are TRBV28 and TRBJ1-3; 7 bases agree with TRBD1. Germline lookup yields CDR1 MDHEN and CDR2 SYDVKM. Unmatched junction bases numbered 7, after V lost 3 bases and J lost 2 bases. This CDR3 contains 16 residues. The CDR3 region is CASSFSGTEAGNTIYF. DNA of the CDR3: TGTGCCAGCAGTTTCTCCGGGACAGAGGCTGGAAACACCATATATTTT.

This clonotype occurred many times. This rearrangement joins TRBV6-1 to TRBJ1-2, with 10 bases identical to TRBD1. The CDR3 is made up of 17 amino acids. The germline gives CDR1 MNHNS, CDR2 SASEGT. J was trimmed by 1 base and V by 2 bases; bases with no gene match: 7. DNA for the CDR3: TGTGCCAGCAGTGAAATTTTAGGACAGGGGGTTAACTATGGCTACACCTTC. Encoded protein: CASSEILGQGVNYGYTF.

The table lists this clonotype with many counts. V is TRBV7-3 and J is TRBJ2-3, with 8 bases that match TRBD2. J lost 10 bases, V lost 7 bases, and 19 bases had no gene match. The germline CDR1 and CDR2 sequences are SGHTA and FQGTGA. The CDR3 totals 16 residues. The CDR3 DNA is TGTGCCAGCACTATCTCCGGGGGGGGAGGGCCCTGGCCGCAGTATTTT. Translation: CASTISGGGGPWPQYF.

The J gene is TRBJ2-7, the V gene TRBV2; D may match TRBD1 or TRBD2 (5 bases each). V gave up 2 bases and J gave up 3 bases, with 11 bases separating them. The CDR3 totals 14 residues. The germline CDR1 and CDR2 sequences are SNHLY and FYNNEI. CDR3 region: CASSERGVGYEQYF. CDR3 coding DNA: TGTGCCAGCAGTGAAAGAGGGGTGGGCTACGAGCAGTACTTC.

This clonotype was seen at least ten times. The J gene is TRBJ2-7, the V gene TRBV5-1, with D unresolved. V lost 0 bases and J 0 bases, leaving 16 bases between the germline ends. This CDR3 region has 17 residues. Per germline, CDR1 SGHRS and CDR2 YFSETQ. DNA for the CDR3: TGCGCCAGCAGCTTGGACCGGTCTAGGCACTCCTCCTACGAGCAGTACTTC. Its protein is CASSLDRSRHSSYEQYF.

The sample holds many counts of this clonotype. CDR3 region: CASSPGHGPYEQYV. The CDR3 DNA reads as TGTGCCAGCAGCCCCGGTCACGGTCCCTACGAGCAGTACGTC. J is TRBJ2-7 and V is TRBV2; no clear D. Germline V gives CDR1 SNHLY, CDR2 FYNNEI. The CDR3 consists of 14 residues. V was cut by 6 bases and J by 2 bases, with 14 bases left in between.

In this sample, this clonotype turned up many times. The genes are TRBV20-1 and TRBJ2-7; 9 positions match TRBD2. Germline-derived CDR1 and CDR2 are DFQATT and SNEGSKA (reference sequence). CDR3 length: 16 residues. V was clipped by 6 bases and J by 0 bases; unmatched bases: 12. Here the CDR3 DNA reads TGCAGTGCCCCGAGCGGGGGGAGCCACAACTCCTACGAGCAGTACTTC. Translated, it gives CSAPSGGSHNSYEQYF.

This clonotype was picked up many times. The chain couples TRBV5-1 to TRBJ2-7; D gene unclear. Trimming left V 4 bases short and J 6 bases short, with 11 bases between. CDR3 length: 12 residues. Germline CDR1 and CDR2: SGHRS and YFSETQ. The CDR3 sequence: CASSEVGAEQYF. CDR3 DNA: TGCGCCAGCAGCGAAGTGGGTGCCGAGCAGTACTTC.

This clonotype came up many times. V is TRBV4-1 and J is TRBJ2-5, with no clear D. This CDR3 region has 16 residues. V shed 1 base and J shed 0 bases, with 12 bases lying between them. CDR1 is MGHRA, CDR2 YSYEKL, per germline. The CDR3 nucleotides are TGCGCCAGCAGCCAAGGTGGCCTTCAGTACCAAGAGACCCAGTACTTC. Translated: CASSQGGLQYQETQYF.

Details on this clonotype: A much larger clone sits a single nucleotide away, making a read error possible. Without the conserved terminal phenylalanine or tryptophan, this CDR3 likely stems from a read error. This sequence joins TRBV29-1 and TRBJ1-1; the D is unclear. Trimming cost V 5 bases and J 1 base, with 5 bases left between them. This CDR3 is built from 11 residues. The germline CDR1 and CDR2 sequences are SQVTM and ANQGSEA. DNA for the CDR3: TGCAGCGTTATTCAGAACACTGAAGCTTTCTGT. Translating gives CSVIQNTEAFC.

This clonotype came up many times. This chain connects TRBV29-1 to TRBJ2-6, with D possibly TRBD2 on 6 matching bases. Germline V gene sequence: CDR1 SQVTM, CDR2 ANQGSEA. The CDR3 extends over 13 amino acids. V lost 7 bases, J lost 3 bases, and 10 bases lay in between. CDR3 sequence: CSAGTHGANVLTF. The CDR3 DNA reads TGCAGCGCGGGGACTCATGGGGCCAACGTCCTGACTTTC.

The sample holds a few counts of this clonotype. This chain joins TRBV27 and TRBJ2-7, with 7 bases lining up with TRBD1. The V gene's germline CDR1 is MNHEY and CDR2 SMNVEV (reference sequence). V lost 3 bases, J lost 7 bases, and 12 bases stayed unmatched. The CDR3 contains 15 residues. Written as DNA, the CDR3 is TGTGCCAGCAGTTTCCGCGTTACAGGGGAGTTTGAGCAGTACTTC. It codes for CASSFRVTGEFEQYF.

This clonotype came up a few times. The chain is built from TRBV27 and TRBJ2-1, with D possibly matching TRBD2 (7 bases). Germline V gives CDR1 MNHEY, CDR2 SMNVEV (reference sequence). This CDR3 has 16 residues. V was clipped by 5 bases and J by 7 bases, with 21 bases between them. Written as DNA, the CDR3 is TGTGCCAGCAGTCCCTCACCCCGGGGGGCGGCGAATGAGCAGTTCTTC. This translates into CASSPSPRGAANEQFF.